The rows below give T cell receptor beta chains drawn from one sample of a study of blood T cell repertoires in COVID-19. Only in-frame clones appear in the TCRdb table, and some are missing; sequencing was by immunoSEQ multiplex PCR. The sample records approximately 180,000 clones, approximately 85% being singletons. The source material was PBMCs or T cells enriched from blood (not recorded which). These TCRs come from a middle-aged man who had recovered from COVID-19. Both conserved end residues are part of each CDR3. D genes are given only for firm matches. The listing skips clone size in some rows; elsewhere it reads once, few, many or a size class.

DNA	CDR3	J	D	V	size
TGCAGTGCTAGTGGGGGTGTGGACAGGGGAGATTACTATGGCTACACCTTC	CSASGGVDRGDYYGYTF	TRBJ1-2	TRBD1	TRBV20-1	-
TGCGCCAGCAGCCAAGACAGGCGACAGGGTGGTTCACCCCTCCACTTT	CASSQDRRQGGSPLHF	TRBJ1-6	TRBD1	TRBV4-1	-
TGTGCCAGCAGTGAATATTACAGGGACACCGGGGAGCTGTTTTTT	CASSEYYRDTGELFF	TRBJ2-2	-	TRBV25-1	-
TGTGCCAGCAGCTCAAGACAGGAATTAGGGTCACCCCTCCACTTT	CASSSRQELGSPLHF	TRBJ1-6	-	TRBV5-4	-
TGTGCCAGCAGTTTAGACAGGAATCAGCCCCAGCATTTT	CASSLDRNQPQHF	TRBJ1-5	-	TRBV7-9	-
TGTGCCAGTAGTCCCCTCGGGACAGGTCATGCGAACGGGGAGCTGTTTTTT	CASSPLGTGHANGELFF	TRBJ2-2	TRBD1	TRBV19	-
TGCGCCAGCAGCCAGGGACAGGGGGCTGGAAACACCATATATTTT	CASSQGQGAGNTIYF	TRBJ1-3	TRBD1	TRBV5-1	many
TGTGCCAGCAGTCCCCCGTCCGTCTACGAGCAGTACTTC	CASSPPSVYEQYF	TRBJ2-7	-	TRBV27	-
TGTGCCAGCAGCTCTGGACAGAGCAATCAGCCCCAGCATTTT	CASSSGQSNQPQHF	TRBJ1-5	-	TRBV5-8	-
TGTGCCAGCACGGCAGGAGGGCTCCTTAACTATGGCTACACCTTC	CASTAGGLLNYGYTF	TRBJ1-2	-	TRBV7-2	-
TGTGCCAGCAGCAAAATAAGGACAGGGCGGGGAGCTTTCTTT	CASSKIRTGRGAFF	TRBJ1-1	TRBD1	TRBV28	-
TGTGCCAGCAGCTTCCGTAGTGAGCAGTTCTTC	CASSFRSEQFF	TRBJ2-1	-	TRBV5-8	-
TGTGCCAGCAGCCAAAGATCAGGCGTGGGGGGGCTGGGAACTGAAGCTTTCTTT	CASSQRSGVGGLGTEAFF	TRBJ1-1	-	TRBV3-1/TRBV3-2	-
TGTGCCAGCAGTTTAACAGGGGGGGCGCAGTACTTC	CASSLTGGAQYF	TRBJ2-7	-	TRBV7-2	-
TGTGCCAGCAGCTTGCCAGGGGCGAACACTGAAGCTTTCTTT	CASSLPGANTEAFF	TRBJ1-1	-	TRBV5-5	-
TGTGCCACCAGCATCAACCGGGACCGGGAGGGCTACACCTTC	CATSINRDREGYTF	TRBJ1-2	-	TRBV15	-
TGTGCCAGCAGCGTAGGGGCCGGGGACGAGCAGTACTTC	CASSVGAGDEQYF	TRBJ2-7	-	TRBV9	-
TGTGCCAGCAGCGGTGGGGACAGGGGCTACAATGAGCAGTTCTTC	CASSGGDRGYNEQFF	TRBJ2-1	TRBD1	TRBV7-9	-
TGCAGCGTCCACAGGGGGCAAGCCACCGGGGAGCTGTTTTTT	CSVHRGQATGELFF	TRBJ2-2	TRBD1	TRBV29-1	-
TGTGCCAGCAGCCAACTCCTCGGGAGAGGAAAGACCCAGTACTTC	CASSQLLGRGKTQYF	TRBJ2-5	-	TRBV3-1/TRBV3-2	many
TGTGCCAGCAGCGCCTCTGGGCAGGGGGAGACCCAGTACTTC	CASSASGQGETQYF	TRBJ2-5	-	TRBV9	-
TGTGCCAGCAGTGAAAGGGGTGTGAGCTCCTACGAGCAGTACTTC	CASSERGVSSYEQYF	TRBJ2-7	-	TRBV6-1	-
TGTGCCAGCAGCTTAGGATGGTCCACAGGGGACTATGGCTACACCTTC	CASSLGWSTGDYGYTF	TRBJ1-2	TRBD1	TRBV7-2	-
TGCGCCAGCAGCTCGGGACCCGGGCGGACTAATAATGAAAAACTGTTTTTT	CASSSGPGRTNNEKLFF	TRBJ1-4	-	TRBV5-1	-
TGTGCCAGCTCACCCAACCCCGGGGGGACAGGCTATTATGGCTACACCTTC	CASSPNPGGTGYYGYTF	TRBJ1-2	TRBD1	TRBV18	-
TGTGCCAGCAGCCCCATAGGACAGGGCTTGTTAGTAATACGCTACAATGAGCAGTTCTTC	CASSPIGQGLLVIRYNEQFF	TRBJ2-1	TRBD1	TRBV7-8	-
TGTGCCAGCAGCTGGGGGTCTAGCGGGGGAAGGGAGCAGTTCTTC	CASSWGSSGGREQFF	TRBJ2-1	TRBD2	TRBV7-2	once
TGTGCCACCAGCAGAGGTGGGGGCGCCTACAATGAGCAGTTCTTC	CATSRGGGAYNEQFF	TRBJ2-1	-	TRBV15	-
TGTGCCAGCAGACTACAGGGGGTACAAACTGAAGCTTTCTTT	CASRLQGVQTEAFF	TRBJ1-1	TRBD1	TRBV6-5	-
TGTGCCAGCAGTCCCAATCCCCTCTTGTCCAGCTCCTACAATGAGCAGTTCTTC	CASSPNPLLSSSYNEQFF	TRBJ2-1	-	TRBV6-2/TRBV6-3	-
TGTGCCAGCAGCTTTACGGTTATCTCCAAAAACATTCAGTACTTC	CASSFTVISKNIQYF	TRBJ2-4	-	TRBV5-6	-
TGTGCCTGGACGCGGGGGTTCGACGAGCAGTACTTC	CAWTRGFDEQYF	TRBJ2-7	TRBD2	TRBV30	-
TGTGCCAGCAGCTTACAACTAGCGGGGGGCTATAATGAGCAGTTCTTC	CASSLQLAGGYNEQFF	TRBJ2-1	TRBD2	TRBV3-1/TRBV3-2	-
TGTGCCAGCAGCTTCAGGGCCACGGAAAACTATGGCTACACCTTC	CASSFRATENYGYTF	TRBJ1-2	-	TRBV7-6	-
TGTGCCAGTAGTACGAGAGGGGGCGAGCAGTACTTC	CASSTRGGEQYF	TRBJ2-7	-	TRBV19	-
TGTGCCAGCAGCTTAGTAGGGGCGAGCTCCTACGAGCAGTACTTC	CASSLVGASSYEQYF	TRBJ2-7	-	TRBV7-8	-
TGTGCCATCAGTGAGTCATATAAGGGACAGGGGGACGGCTACACCTTC	CAISESYKGQGDGYTF	TRBJ1-2	TRBD1	TRBV10-3	-
TGCAGCGCGGCGCAGGGATTAAGCACTGAAGCTTTCTTT	CSAAQGLSTEAFF	TRBJ1-1	-	TRBV29-1	-
TGTGCCAGCAGTTACTCGAAAGGGGGTCGTTATGGCTACACCTTC	CASSYSKGGRYGYTF	TRBJ1-2	-	TRBV6-5	-
TGTGCCACCAGTGATCACCGGGGGAGCTCGGGACGCTACACCTTC	CATSDHRGSSGRYTF	TRBJ1-2	-	TRBV24-1	-
TGTGCCAGCAGTTTATCTAACACCCACAATGAGCAGTTCTTC	CASSLSNTHNEQFF	TRBJ2-1	-	TRBV27	-
TGTGCCAGCAGTCTTCTTCGGCCCCGGGTTGGAGACTATGGCTACACCTTC	CASSLLRPRVGDYGYTF	TRBJ1-2	-	TRBV27	-
TGTGCCAGCAGCCTTACCGACAGGGGATCCTATGGCTACACCTTC	CASSLTDRGSYGYTF	TRBJ1-2	TRBD1	TRBV11-2	once
TGTGCCAGCAGCTTGGCCAGGGAAGGGGGGGGGCTCCCACTCAATGAGCAGTTCTTC	CASSLAREGGGLPLNEQFF	TRBJ2-1	-	TRBV14	-
TGTGCCAGTAGTATAGGGGGCGGCTACAATGAGCAGTTCTTC	CASSIGGGYNEQFF	TRBJ2-1	-	TRBV19	-
TGTGCCAGCAGTTACCTGAACCACGGGTCCTATAATTCACCCCTCCACTTT	CASSYLNHGSYNSPLHF	TRBJ1-6	-	TRBV6-2/TRBV6-3	-
TGTGCCTCCCTCCGGGACAGGACACGGAAGGCACCTTCTGGAAACACCATATATTTT	CASLRDRTRKAPSGNTIYF	TRBJ1-3	-	TRBV21-1	-
TGTGCCAGCAGTTTCTCGGCAGCGGGAAACACCATATATTTT	CASSFSAAGNTIYF	TRBJ1-3	-	TRBV27	-
TGTGCCTGTTATCGGCCAGGGGATGGGGCGGAGCTGTTTTTT	CACYRPGDGAELFF	TRBJ2-2	-	TRBV30	-
TGTGCCAGCAGTTGGACGGGAGGGCCTCTAGACTATGGCTACACCTTC	CASSWTGGPLDYGYTF	TRBJ1-2	-	TRBV27	-
TGTGCCAGCAGCGTAGACAGGAACTATGGCTACACCTTC	CASSVDRNYGYTF	TRBJ1-2	-	TRBV9	-
TGTGCCAGCAGCGTAGAAACTTTCCCTAACTATGGCTACACCTTC	CASSVETFPNYGYTF	TRBJ1-2	-	TRBV9	-
TGTGCCAGCTCCGGGACAGGGTTCTACGAGCAGTACTTC	CASSGTGFYEQYF	TRBJ2-7	TRBD1	TRBV25-1	once
TGTGCCAGCAGTCTCCCAAGACAGTCAATGAACACTGAAGCTTTCTTT	CASSLPRQSMNTEAFF	TRBJ1-1	-	TRBV28	-
TGCGCCAGCAGCCAAGGCCTAGCTAAATACGAGCAGTACTTC	CASSQGLAKYEQYF	TRBJ2-7	-	TRBV4-1	-
TGTGCCAGCTCCCTCGGACAGGGTGGCACCGGGGAGCTGTTTTTT	CASSLGQGGTGELFF	TRBJ2-2	TRBD1	TRBV18	-
TGCGCCAGCAGCCAAGAAGCAGGATACCGCACCCTCCACTTT	CASSQEAGYRTLHF	TRBJ1-6	-	TRBV4-1	-